Listed below are T cell receptor beta chains from one sample, sequenced in a study of T cells in Graves' hyperthyroidism and ophthalmopathy. TCRdb used MiXCR to reprocess the multiplex PCR reads, holding one entry per CDR3 protein. The data show approximately 870,000 distinct CDR3 sequences, 35% to 40% seen once. The sequenced material came from blood. The receptor source for this set is a man younger than 35 with Graves' hyperthyroidism. Each CDR3 is given with its conserved first and last residue. A D gene is named only where the DNA matches it firmly. Size values are once, few and many counts, or a class for expanded clones, and some rows have none.

V gene	J gene	D gene	clone size	CDR3 DNA	CDR3 protein
TRBV19	TRBJ2-2	TRBD1	few	TGTGCCAGCGGACAGGGCGGTGTCGGGGAGCTGTTTTTT	CASGQGGVGELFF
TRBV2	TRBJ1-5	TRBD1	NA	TGTGCCAGCAGTTTACGTGGGACAGCATATAGCAATCAGCCCCAGCATTTT	CASSLRGTAYSNQPQHF
TRBV7-3	TRBJ1-2	TRBD1	NA	TGTGCCAGCAGCACTACAGGGGGTGGCGATGGTGGCTACACCTTC	CASSTTGGGDGGYTF
TRBV5-1	TRBJ1-1	NA	many	TGCGCCAGCGATACAGGAAACATGAACACTGAAGCTTTCTTT	CASDTGNMNTEAFF
TRBV5-4	TRBJ1-1	NA	few	TGTGCCAGCAGCTCCCCAGGGAAAACTGAAGCTTTCTTT	CASSSPGKTEAFF
TRBV9	TRBJ2-5	NA	few	TGTGCCAGCAGCGAGGGATCCGGGCCCCAAGAGACCCAGTACTTC	CASSEGSGPQETQYF
TRBV7-9	TRBJ2-2	NA	many	TGTGCCAGCGTGAAGAACACCGGGGAGCTGTTTTTT	CASVKNTGELFF
TRBV2	TRBJ2-7	NA	NA	TGTGCCAGCAGTTACCGGGACACCTCCTCCTACGAGCAGTACTTC	CASSYRDTSSYEQYF
TRBV27	TRBJ1-1	NA	NA	TGTGCCAGCAGTTTATCGCAGGGAGGCACTGAAGCTTTCTTT	CASSLSQGGTEAFF
TRBV2	TRBJ1-1	NA	few	TGTGCCAGCACTTGGGACGGAAACACTGAAGCTTTCTTT	CASTWDGNTEAFF
TRBV6-1	TRBJ2-2	NA	few	TGTGCCAGCAGTGAAGTATACGGGGGAAGGGGCACCGGGGAGCTGTTTTTT	CASSEVYGGRGTGELFF
TRBV7-2	TRBJ2-6	NA	NA	TGTGCCAGCAGCCCCATTCGGGGGAACACTGAAGCTTTC	CASSPIRGNTEAF
TRBV2	TRBJ2-7	NA	NA	TGTGCCAGCAACGGGCTTTCGGGCTCCTACGAGCAGTACTTC	CASNGLSGSYEQYF
TRBV7-9	TRBJ1-5	NA	many	TGTGCCAGCAGCGCCAGGGAGCAGCCCCAGCATTTT	CASSAREQPQHF
TRBV29-1	TRBJ1-4	TRBD1	many	TGCAGCGTTGAAGTGCACCGGGGACAGGGGAATGAAAAACTGTTTTTT	CSVEVHRGQGNEKLFF
TRBV29-1	TRBJ1-4	NA	NA	TGCGCTGTTCAGGTCGCAGGGTCGATACCTAATGAAAAACTGTTTTTT	CAVQVAGSIPNEKLFF
TRBV5-1	TRBJ1-4	NA	few	TGCGCCAGCAGCTTGGGTCCGGGGACCGGAGAAAAACTGTTTTTT	CASSLGPGTGEKLFF
TRBV7-8	TRBJ2-7	TRBD2	few	TGCGCCAGCAGCCCCCTATCTAGCGGGAGGGAGGAGCAGTACTTC	CASSPLSSGREEQYF
TRBV7-9	TRBJ2-7	TRBD1	many	TGTGCCAGCAGCCAACGAGGACAGGGCAATTACGAGCAGTACTTC	CASSQRGQGNYEQYF
TRBV24-1	TRBJ2-5	NA	NA	TGTGCCACCAGTGCGAGGCCTCACGATCTGGAGACCCAGTACTTC	CATSARPHDLETQYF
TRBV10-2	TRBJ1-3	NA	many	TGCGCCAGCAGTGAGGTTGGCAGGGTGACCTCTGGAAACACCATATATTTT	CASSEVGRVTSGNTIYF
TRBV7-9	TRBJ2-7	TRBD1	NA	TGTGCCAGCAGCGCCGGACAGGGGACGGTTGATGAGCAGTACTTC	CASSAGQGTVDEQYF
TRBV7-2	TRBJ2-7	NA	NA	TGTGCCAGCAGCTCAGTCGCGGGATATGGGGGCGAAGAGCAGTACTTC	CASSSVAGYGGEEQYF
TRBV29-1	TRBJ2-7	TRBD2	NA	TGCAGCGTAGCCGCTCCCCTAGCGGGGGGAACCTACGAGCAGTACTTC	CSVAAPLAGGTYEQYF
TRBV20-1	TRBJ1-3	NA	NA	TGCAGTGCTAGGCAGCGGGGGCACTCTGGAAACACCATATATTTT	CSARQRGHSGNTIYF
TRBV4-1	TRBJ2-5	TRBD2	NA	TGCGCCAGCTCGATAGCGGGACTAATCCAAGAGACCCAGTACTTC	CASSIAGLIQETQYF
TRBV2	TRBJ2-5	TRBD2	many	TGTGCCAGCATTGGCGGGGGGCAAGAGACCCAGTACTTC	CASIGGGQETQYF
TRBV10-3	TRBJ2-5	NA	few	TGTGCCAGCAGCGAGGGAAAAGGCCAGTACTTC	CASSEGKGQYF
TRBV11-1	TRBJ1-3	NA	few	TGTGCCAGCAGCTTGAGGGCTAACTCTGGAAACACCATATATTTT	CASSLRANSGNTIYF
TRBV6-5	TRBJ2-5	TRBD1	NA	TGTGCCAGCAGTTTTAGGCGGACAGGGCCCTCCCAAGAGACCCAGTACTTC	CASSFRRTGPSQETQYF
TRBV10-2	TRBJ1-2	NA	few	TGCGCCAGCAGCCAAGCCGGGGAGGACTATGGCTACACCTTC	CASSQAGEDYGYTF
TRBV6-1	TRBJ1-1	TRBD1	NA	TGTGCCAGCAGTTTCCGGACAGGGAAGGTCACTGAAGCTTTCTTT	CASSFRTGKVTEAFF
TRBV6-5	TRBJ1-1	NA	few	TGTGCCAGCAGCCCCGACGGCGAGAAGGCTTTCTTT	CASSPDGEKAFF
TRBV12-3/TRBV12-4	TRBJ1-5	TRBD1	NA	TGTGCCAGCAGTTTGCGGGACAGGGGAATGCAGCCCCAGCATTTT	CASSLRDRGMQPQHF
TRBV20-1	TRBJ1-5	NA	many	TGCAGTGCTAGTATGGGTAACAATCAGCCCCAGCATTTT	CSASMGNNQPQHF
TRBV5-1	TRBJ2-2	NA	NA	TGCGCCAACAGCTCGGACTTCGGGGAGCTGTTTTTT	CANSSDFGELFF
TRBV20-1	TRBJ1-6	NA	NA	TGCAGTGCCTCTAGGGTGGCCTCCTATAATTCACGCCTCCACTTT	CSASRVASYNSRLHF
TRBV25-1	TRBJ2-3	NA	few	TGTGCCAGCAGTGACGTTGTAACAGGGCCAGCAGATACGCAGTATTTT	CASSDVVTGPADTQYF
TRBV11-1	TRBJ1-5	NA	few	TGTGCCAGCAGCGATCCGCAGGGGTCGAGCAATCAGCCCCAGCATTTT	CASSDPQGSSNQPQHF
TRBV9	TRBJ1-1	NA	NA	TGTGCCAGCAGCGTATTGGAGGGCACTGAAGCTTTCTTT	CASSVLEGTEAFF
TRBV2	TRBJ2-7	TRBD2	NA	TGTGCCAGTAGTCTCCGACTAGCGGGCCCCTCCCACGAGCAGTACTTC	CASSLRLAGPSHEQYF
TRBV7-9	TRBJ1-4	NA	NA	TGTGCCAGCAGCCAAATTGGACAGACCCAAAAACTGTTTTTT	CASSQIGQTQKLFF
TRBV5-6	TRBJ1-2	NA	many	TGTGCCAGCAGCTTGGAGGTCCCGGAGTATGGCTACACCTTC	CASSLEVPEYGYTF
TRBV20-1	TRBJ1-5	NA	NA	TGCAGTGCTGTAAAGAGGGGACGAGGTCAGCCCCAGCATTTT	CSAVKRGRGQPQHF
TRBV12-3/TRBV12-4	TRBJ1-1	NA	few	TGTGCCAGCGAGGGCGTCAGGGCGAACACTGAAGCTTTCTTT	CASEGVRANTEAFF
TRBV13	TRBJ1-1	NA	few	TGTGCCAGCAGCACTATGAACACTGAAGCTTTCTTT	CASSTMNTEAFF
TRBV10-2	TRBJ2-3	TRBD2	NA	TGCGCCAGCAGCCCGGGACTAGCGACTAGCACAGATACGCAGTATTTT	CASSPGLATSTDTQYF
TRBV5-1	TRBJ2-7	TRBD2	NA	TGCGCCAGCAGCTTTCCGGGACTAGCGGGCGGCGCCTCCTACGAGCAGTACTTC	CASSFPGLAGGASYEQYF
TRBV20-1	TRBJ1-1	NA	many	TGCAGTGCTAGAGTTCTGACGAACACTGAAGCTTTCTTT	CSARVLTNTEAFF
TRBV20-1	TRBJ1-1	TRBD1	many	TGCAGTGCCTCCACAGGGGGCGCAGGTGAAGCTTTCTTT	CSASTGGAGEAFF
TRBV20-1	TRBJ2-5	NA	few	TGCAGTGCTTCCAGGACTTTGCAAGAGACCCAGTACTTC	CSASRTLQETQYF
TRBV7-8	TRBJ1-6	NA	NA	TGTGCCAGCAGGCCCCGGGTCAGGGTTGGGCCCTATAATTCACCCCTCCACTTT	CASRPRVRVGPYNSPLHF
TRBV2	TRBJ2-5	TRBD2	few	TGTGCCAGCAGTTACTCGATTCCGGGAGGAGTAGAGACCCAGTACTTC	CASSYSIPGGVETQYF
TRBV29-1	TRBJ1-3	NA	NA	TGCAGCGTTAAAGAAAGGCCAGGGGGAAACACCATATATTTT	CSVKERPGGNTIYF
TRBV9	TRBJ1-1	NA	many	TGTGCCAGCAGCGTAACAGGTTCCTACACTGAAGCTTTCTTT	CASSVTGSYTEAFF
TRBV29-1	TRBJ1-1	NA	many	TGCAGCGCTCCCGCTGGGTTGAACACTGAAGCTTTCTTT	CSAPAGLNTEAFF
TRBV7-9	TRBJ2-5	NA	many	TGTGCCAGCACCCAATTCAAACAGATACAAGAGACCCAGTACTTC	CASTQFKQIQETQYF
TRBV5-1	TRBJ1-4	NA	NA	TGCGCCAGCAGCTTGTCATTAAGAAATGAAAAACTGTTTTTT	CASSLSLRNEKLFF
TRBV7-8	TRBJ2-7	NA	NA	TGTGCCAGCAGCTTAGCATTGGACGGAACCTACGAGCAGTACTTC	CASSLALDGTYEQYF